One sample yielded the 15 T cell receptor beta chains listed below, sequenced in a study of blood T cell repertoires in COVID-19. The data were produced by immunoSEQ multiplex PCR, yet TCRdb's version contains in-frame clones alone and is incomplete. The repertoire includes 120,000 to 150,000 clones, more than 75% of them detected once, and 1% to 1.5% sits in the top ten. Input material: PBMCs or T cells enriched from blood (not recorded which). Receptor source: a woman in her 30s with acute COVID-19.

The chain has TRBV3-1 (or the pseudogene TRBV3-2) and TRBJ2-5, with 10 bases matching TRBD1. From germline, CDR1 is LGHDT and CDR2 YNNKEL (reference sequence). The CDR3 sequence is 15 residues long. V dropped 2 bases and J dropped 5; count of bases not matched to a gene: 5. CDR3 coding DNA: TGTGCCAGCAGCCAAACCGACAGGGGGCGGGAGACCCAGTACTTC. Protein: CASSQTDRGRETQYF.

This clone turned up a few times. This chain joins TRBV29-1 and TRBJ1-2; a weak D match, TRBD1 (6 bases). CDR3 length: 14 amino acids. Germline CDR1 SQVTM, CDR2 ANQGSEA. Trimming pared 6 bases from V and 5 bases from J, leaving 19 bases between. The DNA of the CDR3 is TGCAGCGTGGCCCGGGAGGGGCAGGGGTATGGCTACACCTTC. Translated, it gives CSVAREGQGYGYTF.

J is TRBJ2-5 and V is TRBV7-9, with D possibly matching TRBD2 (5 bases). Trimming removed 5 bases at V and 4 bases at J, with 14 bases between. Germline loops: CDR1 SEHNR, CDR2 FQNEAQ (reference sequence). This CDR3 comprises 14 residues. CDR3 in amino acids: CASSLDSRGETQYF. DNA of the CDR3: TGTGCCAGCAGCCTCGACTCCCGGGGAGAGACCCAGTACTTC.

This clone was found once. This chain links TRBV19 with TRBJ2-2, with D possibly being TRBD2 (6 bases). The CDR3 runs to 14 residues. Germline CDR1 and CDR2: LNHDA and SQIVND (reference sequence). The germline V and J ends were trimmed by 2 bases and 3 bases, with 7 bases remaining between them. The CDR3 reads CASSILADTGELFF. The CDR3 bases are TGTGCCAGTAGTATATTAGCGGACACCGGGGAGCTGTTTTTT.

This sequence joins TRBV13 and TRBJ2-5; 11 bases agree with TRBD2. The CDR3 contains 16 residues. Germline assignment: CDR1 PRHDT and CDR2 FYEKMQ (reference sequence). Germline trimming cut 4 bases from V and 5 bases from J; bases unmatched to any gene: 9. CDR3 sequence reads: CASSWSLAGGPETQYF. The CDR3 nucleotides read TGTGCCAGCAGCTGGTCCTTAGCGGGAGGGCCCGAGACCCAGTACTTC.

This chain links TRBV7-2 with TRBJ1-5; no clear D gene. Germline V gene lookup returns CDR1 SGHTA and CDR2 FQGNSA. V was pared by 3 bases and J by 0 bases, with 9 bases between. This CDR3 contains 15 residues. The CDR3 protein is CASSFYSVSNQPQHF. The CDR3 DNA follows: TGTGCCAGCAGCTTTTACTCGGTTAGCAATCAGCCCCAGCATTTT.

J is TRBJ2-1 and V is TRBV7-9, with D possibly being TRBD2 (5 bases). Germline V gene lookup returns CDR1 SEHNR and CDR2 FQNEAQ (reference sequence). Trimming shortened V by 2 bases and J by 6 bases, and 14 bases separated the two germline ends. The CDR3 totals 15 residues. The CDR3 DNA is TGTGCCAGCAGCTTACGCGGGCCAGCAAGCAATGAGCAGTTCTTC. This codes for CASSLRGPASNEQFF.

The gene calls are TRBV28 and TRBJ2-1, with TRBD1 matching over 7 bases. V lost 6 bases to trimming and J lost 0 bases; unmatched junction nucleotides: 2. The CDR3 length is 14 residues. CDR1 is MDHEN and CDR2 is SYDVKM in the germline V gene. CDR3 amino acids: CASSPGGSYNEQFF. The CDR3 DNA reads as TGTGCCAGCAGCCCAGGGGGCTCCTACAATGAGCAGTTCTTC.

The chain combines TRBV19 with TRBJ2-2; 11 bases agree with TRBD1. Germline V gives CDR1 LNHDA, CDR2 SQIVND (reference sequence). This CDR3 region has 15 residues. Germline trimming cut 5 bases from V and 6 bases from J; bases unmatched to any gene: 5. The CDR3 sequence is CASSWQGQGAGELFF. CDR3 DNA: TGTGCCAGTAGTTGGCAGGGACAGGGGGCCGGGGAGCTGTTTTTT.

The rearrangement uses TRBV2 and TRBJ1-2, with D uncertain. Trimming cost V 3 bases and J 4 bases, with 6 bases left between them. The CDR3 has 12 residues. Germline V gene sequence: CDR1 SNHLY, CDR2 FYNNEI. CDR3: CASSEAPYGYTF. CDR3 coding DNA: TGTGCCAGCAGTGAGGCACCCTATGGCTACACCTTC.

This chain uses TRBV5-1 with TRBJ2-3; tentative D call: TRBD1 (6 bases). The germline V gene has CDR1 SGHRS and CDR2 YFSETQ. V lost 0 bases and J 0 bases, leaving 8 bases between the germline ends. This CDR3 contains 15 residues. CDR3 protein: CASSLGRGSTDTQYF. DNA for the CDR3: TGCGCCAGCAGCTTGGGAAGGGGGAGCACAGATACGCAGTATTTT.

The gene calls are TRBV7-9 and TRBJ2-2; 7 bases agree with TRBD2. CDR1 is SEHNR, CDR2 FQNEAQ, per germline (reference sequence). V lost 2 bases and J lost 3; bases outside the gene matches: 12. The CDR3 length is 18 residues. In nucleotides, the CDR3 is TGTGCCAGCAGCTTACCGGTCTTAGCGGGCACTCACACCGGGGAGCTGTTTTTT. This gives the protein CASSLPVLAGTHTGELFF.

The chain employs TRBV10-3 and TRBJ2-1; 15 bases agree with TRBD2. Looked up from germline, CDR1 is ENHRY and CDR2 is SYGVKD. V dropped 10 bases and J dropped 8; count of bases not matched to a gene: 9. This CDR3 is built from 15 residues. The CDR3 DNA follows: TGTGCCACCGGACTAGCGGGAGGGATTTGGCATGAGCAGTTCTTC. Residues: CATGLAGGIWHEQFF.

This clone was observed a handful of times. The germline gene is not matched at one end of the junction; a read error may be the cause. The V and J genes are TRBV7-7 and TRBJ2-5; D may correspond to TRBD1 or TRBD2 (8 bases each). CDR1 is SSHAT, CDR2 FNYEAQ, per germline (reference sequence). This CDR3 spans 15 amino acids. CDR3 sequence: CASSLAGTGEGTQYF. DNA of the CDR3: TGTGCTAGCAGCTTAGCGGGGACAGGAGAGGGGACCCAGTACTTC.

The chain couples TRBV28 to TRBJ2-3; D gene unclear. Trimming took off 3 bases at V and 0 bases at J, with 10 bases between the two ends. The germline gives CDR1 MDHEN, CDR2 SYDVKM. The CDR3 is 15 amino acids. In nucleotides, the CDR3 is TGTGCCAGCAGTTTCGTGTCCCCTAGCACAGATACGCAGTATTTT. Encoded protein: CASSFVSPSTDTQYF.